The 25 T cell receptor beta chains listed next were all sequenced from one sample in a study of CD8 T cells in ankylosing spondylitis. TCRdb re-called the 5' RACE reads with MiXCR, one entry per CDR3 protein. The repertoire has tens of thousands of distinct CDR3 sequences, approximately 6% of them found once; the top ten carry approximately 5%. The specimen sequenced was synovial fluid, either unsorted or a sorted T cell fraction (not recorded which). These receptors all come from a male donor with ankylosing spondylitis.

This clonotype was counted ten times or more. V gene TRBV5-5 combines with J gene TRBJ2-2, with D possibly TRBD1 on 6 matching bases. The CDR3 totals 15 residues. The germline CDR1 and CDR2 sequences are SGHKS and YYEKEE (reference sequence). V was shortened by 4 bases and J by 5 bases, with 15 bases between the two germline ends. For the CDR3, the DNA is TGTGCCAGCAGCGCCCGGTCAGGGGATACCGGGGAGCTGTTTTTT. Its translation: CASSARSGDTGELFF.

This clonotype was seen at least ten times. The chain recombines TRBV5-1 with TRBJ1-1; D not certain. The CDR3 runs 13 residues. The V gene's germline CDR1 is SGHRS and CDR2 YFSETQ. Trimming cost V 7 bases and J 1 base, with 11 bases left between them. This CDR3 is CASGPTGNTEAFF. The CDR3 DNA follows: TGCGCCAGCGGCCCGACGGGGAACACTGAAGCTTTCTTT.

The chain links TRBV11-2 to TRBJ1-2; D call uncertain. The V end lost 5 bases, the J end lost 8 bases, and 12 bases lay between the germline ends. This CDR3 spans 12 amino acids. Germline assignment: CDR1 SGHAT and CDR2 FQNNGV. The CDR3 nucleotides are TGTGCCAGCAGCCCAGGCACTGGCGGCTACACCTTC. Protein sequence: CASSPGTGGYTF.

This clonotype was detected ten times or more. The chain is built from TRBV12-3 or TRBV12-4 and TRBJ1-2, with D unresolved. This CDR3 is built from 13 residues. The ends were cut back, 3 bases at V and 10 bases at J, with 15 bases in the middle. The CDR3 DNA is TGTGCCAGCAGTTTGCCCGGGCGAGTCGACTACACCTTC. Translating gives CASSLPGRVDYTF.

This clonotype was seen repeatedly, ten times or more. The V and J genes are TRBV5-1 and TRBJ2-2; D not resolved. Germline CDR1 is SGHRS and CDR2 is YFSETQ. Between the trimmed V and J ends, which lost 4 bases and 1 base, there was a span of 5 bases. The length of the CDR3 is 13 residues. The CDR3: CASSGWNTGELFF. CDR3 DNA sequence: TGCGCCAGCAGCGGATGGAACACCGGGGAGCTGTTTTTT.

The table lists this clonotype with many counts. The rearrangement uses TRBV5-4 and TRBJ1-4, with D perhaps TRBD1 (5 bases). Germline values: CDR1 SGHNT, CDR2 YYREEE (reference sequence). The V gene lost 4 bases and the J gene lost 0 bases, with 13 bases spanning the gap. The CDR3 covers 16 residues. CDR3 protein: CASSLTGDATNEKLFF. The CDR3 DNA sequence: TGTGCCAGCAGCCTAACAGGAGACGCAACTAATGAAAAACTGTTTTTT.

This clonotype has a handful of counts. Here the CDR3 reads CSAFPAGPQDYNEQFF. CDR3 bases: TGCAGTGCCTTCCCGGCGGGTCCCCAAGACTACAATGAGCAGTTCTTC. The chain is built from TRBV20-1 and TRBJ2-1; D perhaps matches TRBD2 (5 bases). This CDR3 is built from 16 residues. Germline CDR1 reads DFQATT; CDR2 reads SNEGSKA (reference sequence). V shed 6 bases and J shed 3 bases, with 21 bases lying between them.

The chain carries TRBV7-3 and TRBJ2-1; 13 positions agree with TRBD2. This CDR3 is built from 16 residues. Germline loops: CDR1 SGHTA, CDR2 FQGTGA. The J segment lost 5 bases and the V segment lost 2 bases, leaving 3 bases of the junction unmatched. DNA for the CDR3: TGTGCCAGCAGCTTACCCGGACTAGCGGGGGACAATGAGCAGTTCTTC. Its translation is CASSLPGLAGDNEQFF.

This clonotype was seen many times. The V gene is TRBV7-3, the J gene TRBJ2-2; a possible D gene is TRBD2 (5 bases). This CDR3 comprises 14 residues. The germline CDR1 and CDR2 sequences are SGHTA and FQGTGA. V was shortened by 5 bases and J by 0 bases, with 7 bases between the two germline ends. The chain's CDR3 is CASSRGANTGELFF. The CDR3 bases are TGTGCCAGCAGCCGGGGAGCGAACACCGGGGAGCTGTTTTTT.

This clonotype was detected only a few times. The chain employs TRBV20-1 and TRBJ2-2, with D maybe TRBD2 (6 bases). The CDR3 spans 14 residues. The germline V gene has CDR1 DFQATT and CDR2 SNEGSKA (reference sequence). V dropped 2 bases and J dropped 8 bases, with 15 bases sitting between them. The CDR3 nucleotides are TGCAGTGCTAGACCTCCCCCGGGAGCAGGGGAGCTGTTTTTT. It translates to CSARPPPGAGELFF.

The CDR3 sequence is CSARTHNTGELFF. The DNA for the CDR3 is TGCAGTGCTAGGACACATAACACCGGGGAGCTGTTTTTT. This sequence joins TRBV20-1 and TRBJ2-2; the D is unclear. This CDR3 is 13 amino acids long. V shed 3 bases and J shed 2 bases, with 7 bases lying between them. CDR1 DFQATT and CDR2 SNEGSKA come from the germline V gene (reference sequence).

This clonotype was seen a handful of times. This chain connects TRBV7-8 to TRBJ2-4; 7 bases align to TRBD1. This CDR3 spans 19 amino acids. V dropped 2 bases and J dropped 0; count of bases not matched to a gene: 13. Germline assignment: CDR1 SGHVS and CDR2 FQNEAQ. The CDR3 bases are TGTGCCAGCAGCTTACCCCGGACAGGCGAACCTATAGCCAAAAACATTCAGTACTTC. It is translated as CASSLPRTGEPIAKNIQYF.

This clonotype turned up a few times. This chain joins TRBV18 and TRBJ1-2; D remains unclear. V was pared by 3 bases and J by 5 bases, with 7 bases between. The CDR3 has 12 amino acids. Germline V CDR1 and CDR2: KGHSH, LQKENI. The CDR3, as DNA: TGTGCCAGCTCACCCGAGGCATATGGCTACACCTTC. Its protein product is CASSPEAYGYTF. The full variable domain, its missing parts supplied by reference TRBV18 and TRBJ1-2, is NAGVMQNPRHLVRRRGQEARLRCSPMKGHSHVYWYRQLPEEGLKFMVYLQKENIIDESGMPKERFSAEFPKEGPSILRIQQVVRGDSAAYFCASSPEAYGYTFGSGTRLTVV.

This chain links TRBV7-2 with TRBJ2-3, with 11 bases identical to TRBD2. Germline lookup yields CDR1 SGHTA and CDR2 FQGNSA. Losses at the gene ends were 5 bases for V and 2 bases for J; bases not matched to a gene: 3. The CDR3 runs to 15 residues. CDR3 bases: TGTGCCAGCAGCCATAGCGGGAGGGCCACAGATACGCAGTATTTT. Protein product: CASSHSGRATDTQYF.

This clonotype was seen a few times. This sequence joins TRBV14 and TRBJ1-6; D gene unclear. The CDR3 length is 12 residues. Per the germline V gene, CDR1 is SGHDN and CDR2 is FVKESK. The V gene lost 5 bases and the J gene lost 6 bases, with 5 bases spanning the gap. The CDR3 spells CASSTSNSPLHF. The CDR3 nucleotides are TGTGCCAGCAGCACGAGTAATTCACCCCTCCACTTT.

The chain employs TRBV18 and TRBJ2-7; TRBD1 matches at 8 bases. Unmatched junction bases numbered 9, after V lost 5 bases and J lost 0 bases. Per the germline V gene, CDR1 is KGHSH and CDR2 is LQKENI. The CDR3 is 16 residues long. DNA of the CDR3: TGTGCCAGCTCAGTATCCGGGACAGGTTCCTCCTACGAGCAGTACTTC. It translates to CASSVSGTGSSYEQYF.

A few counts support this clonotype. In nucleotides, the CDR3 is TGTGCCAGCAGCCTCCTCATCGGGATGGGGGAGACCCAGTACTTC. Translating it yields CASSLLIGMGETQYF. The V gene is TRBV11-2, the J gene TRBJ2-5, with TRBD2 as a possible D gene (5 bases). Germline CDR1 reads SGHAT; CDR2 reads FQNNGV. Trimming pared 5 bases from V and 5 bases from J, leaving 18 bases between. This CDR3 comprises 15 residues.

This clonotype has at least ten counts. The chain recombines TRBV7-2 with TRBJ2-3; TRBD2 matches 14 bases. Germline CDR1 SGHTA, CDR2 FQGNSA. Germline trimming cut 3 bases from V and 5 bases from J; bases unmatched to any gene: 4. The CDR3 contains 16 residues. The CDR3 reads CASSLPGLAGGDTQYF. The CDR3 nucleotides are TGTGCCAGCAGCTTGCCCGGACTAGCGGGAGGAGATACGCAGTATTTT.

This clonotype was counted at least ten times. The J gene is TRBJ2-5, the V gene TRBV4-3; TRBD2 agrees at 14 bases. CDR3 length equals 16 residues. Germline CDR1 LGHNA, CDR2 YSLEER. The ends lost 3 bases at V and 5 bases at J; junction bases unmatched: 5. The CDR3 DNA reads as TGCGCCAGCAGCCAGGGACTAGCGGGAGCCGGGGAGACCCAGTACTTC. Protein sequence: CASSQGLAGAGETQYF.

This clonotype was observed at least ten times. The chain combines TRBV5-1 with TRBJ2-2; D gene unclear. The CDR3 covers 15 residues. Trimming cost V 3 bases and J 2 bases, with 11 bases left between them. From germline, CDR1 is SGHRS and CDR2 YFSETQ. CDR3 residues: CASSSWLLNTGELFF. The CDR3 DNA reads TGCGCCAGCAGCTCGTGGCTTTTAAACACCGGGGAGCTGTTTTTT.

This clonotype was recorded at least ten times. The chain couples TRBV28 to TRBJ1-2; D ambiguous. V was clipped by 4 bases and J by 4 bases, with 16 bases between them. The V gene's germline CDR1 is MDHEN and CDR2 SYDVKM. The CDR3 runs 15 residues. The CDR3 DNA reads TGTGCCAGCAGTTCTGGTCCCCCGGGAGGCTATGGCTACACCTTC. Amino acid sequence: CASSSGPPGGYGYTF.

Ten or more counts support this clonotype. The chain couples TRBV20-1 to TRBJ2-3, with 9 bases aligning to TRBD2. CDR3 length: 15 amino acids. V lost 3 bases, J lost 2 bases, and 6 bases stayed unmatched. Germline CDR1 is DFQATT and CDR2 is SNEGSKA (reference sequence). The CDR3 DNA is TGCAGTGCTAGTATTAGCGGGGGAGCCACAGATACGCAGTATTTT. Its translation: CSASISGGATDTQYF.

This clonotype was seen a few times. The rearrangement uses TRBV6-1 and TRBJ2-3; D perhaps matches TRBD1 (6 bases). Germline V gene data show CDR1 as MNHNS and CDR2 as SASEGT. The length of the CDR3 is 15 residues. V was pared by 6 bases and J by 2 bases, with 15 bases between. In DNA form, the CDR3 reads TGTGCCAGCAGGGGGGCTAGGGGTATCACAGATACGCAGTATTTT. Translation: CASRGARGITDTQYF.

This clonotype occurred many times. CDR3 loop: CSARVAGGSETQYF. In DNA, the CDR3 is TGCAGTGCTAGAGTGGCAGGGGGGTCAGAGACCCAGTACTTC. The chain joins TRBV20-1 to TRBJ2-5; D is possibly TRBD1 (7 bases). The CDR3 totals 14 residues. V lost 1 base, J lost 4 bases, and 13 bases lay in between. Per the germline V gene, CDR1 is DFQATT and CDR2 is SNEGSKA (reference sequence).

This clonotype was found many times. This chain links TRBV7-2 with TRBJ1-2, with D unresolved. CDR1 SGHTA and CDR2 FQGNSA come from the germline V gene. The CDR3 totals 15 residues. With 2 bases removed from V and 4 bases from J, the gap between germline ends came to 14 bases. In DNA, the CDR3 is TGTGCCAGCAGCTTAAGCATGGAGGGCGGCTATGGCTACACCTTC. Translation: CASSLSMEGGYGYTF.